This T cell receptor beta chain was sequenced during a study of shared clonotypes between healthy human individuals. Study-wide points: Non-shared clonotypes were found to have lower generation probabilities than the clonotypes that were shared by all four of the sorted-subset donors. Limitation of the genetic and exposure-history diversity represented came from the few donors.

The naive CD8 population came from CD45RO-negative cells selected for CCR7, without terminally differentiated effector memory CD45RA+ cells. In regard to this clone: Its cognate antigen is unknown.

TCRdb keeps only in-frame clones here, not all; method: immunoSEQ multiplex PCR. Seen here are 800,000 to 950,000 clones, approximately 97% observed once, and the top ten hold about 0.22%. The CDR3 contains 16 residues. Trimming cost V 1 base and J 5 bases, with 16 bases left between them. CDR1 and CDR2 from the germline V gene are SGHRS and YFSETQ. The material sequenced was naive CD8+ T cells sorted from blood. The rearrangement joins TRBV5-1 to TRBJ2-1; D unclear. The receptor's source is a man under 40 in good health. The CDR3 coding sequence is TGCGCCAGCAGCTTGAGTATGGCCGGAGTAGACAATGAGCAGTTCTTC. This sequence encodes CASSLSMAGVDNEQFF.